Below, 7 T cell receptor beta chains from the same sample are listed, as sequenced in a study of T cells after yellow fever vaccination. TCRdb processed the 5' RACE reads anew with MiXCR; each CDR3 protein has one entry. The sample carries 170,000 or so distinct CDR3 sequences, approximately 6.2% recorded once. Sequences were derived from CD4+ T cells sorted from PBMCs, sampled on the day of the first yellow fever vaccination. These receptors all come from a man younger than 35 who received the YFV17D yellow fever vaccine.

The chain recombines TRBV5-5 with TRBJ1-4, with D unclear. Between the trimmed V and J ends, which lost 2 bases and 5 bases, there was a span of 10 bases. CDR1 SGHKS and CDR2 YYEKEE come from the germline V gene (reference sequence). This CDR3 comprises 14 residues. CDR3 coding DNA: TGTGCCAGCAGCTTCACGGGAGAGAATGAAAAACTGTTTTTT. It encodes CASSFTGENEKLFF. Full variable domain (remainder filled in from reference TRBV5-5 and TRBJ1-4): DAGVTQSPTHLIKTRGQQVTLRCSPISGHKSVSWYQQVLGQGPQFIFQYYEKEERGRGNFPDRFSARQFPNYSSELNVNALLLGDSALYLCASSFTGENEKLFFGSGTQLSVL.

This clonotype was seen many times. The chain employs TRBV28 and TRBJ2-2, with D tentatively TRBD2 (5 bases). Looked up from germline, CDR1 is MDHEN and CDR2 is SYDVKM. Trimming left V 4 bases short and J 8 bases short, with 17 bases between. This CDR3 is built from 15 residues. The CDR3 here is CASSSRGYGIGELFF. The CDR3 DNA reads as TGTGCCAGCAGTTCTCGGGGTTATGGGATAGGGGAGCTGTTTTTT.

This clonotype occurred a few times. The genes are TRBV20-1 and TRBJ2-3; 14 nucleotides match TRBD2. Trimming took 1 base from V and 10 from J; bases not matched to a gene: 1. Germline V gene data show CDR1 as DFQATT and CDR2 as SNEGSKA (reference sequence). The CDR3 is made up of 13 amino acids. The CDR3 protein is CSARGLAGGPQYF. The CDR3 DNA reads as TGCAGTGCTAGAGGACTAGCGGGGGGGCCGCAGTATTTT.

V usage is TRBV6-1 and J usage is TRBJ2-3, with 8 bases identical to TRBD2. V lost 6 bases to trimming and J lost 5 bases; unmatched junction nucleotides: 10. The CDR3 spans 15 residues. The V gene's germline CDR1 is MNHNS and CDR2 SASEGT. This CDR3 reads CASSLTLSGGDTQYF. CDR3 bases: TGTGCCAGCAGCCTAACCCTCAGCGGGGGAGATACGCAGTATTTT.

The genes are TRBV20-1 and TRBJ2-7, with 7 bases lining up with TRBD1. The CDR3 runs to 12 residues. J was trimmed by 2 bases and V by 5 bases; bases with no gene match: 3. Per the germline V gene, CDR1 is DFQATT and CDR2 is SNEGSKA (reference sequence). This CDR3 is CSARTGAYEQYV. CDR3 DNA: TGCAGTGCTCGCACAGGGGCCTACGAGCAGTACGTC.

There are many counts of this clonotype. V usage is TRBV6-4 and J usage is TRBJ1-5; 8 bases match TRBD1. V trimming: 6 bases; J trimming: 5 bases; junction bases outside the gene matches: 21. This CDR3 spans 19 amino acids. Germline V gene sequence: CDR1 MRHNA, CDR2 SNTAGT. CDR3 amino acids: CASRTRRGQVGVRDQPQHF. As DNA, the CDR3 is TGTGCCAGCAGGACCCGGAGGGGACAGGTCGGTGTGAGGGATCAGCCCCAGCATTTT.

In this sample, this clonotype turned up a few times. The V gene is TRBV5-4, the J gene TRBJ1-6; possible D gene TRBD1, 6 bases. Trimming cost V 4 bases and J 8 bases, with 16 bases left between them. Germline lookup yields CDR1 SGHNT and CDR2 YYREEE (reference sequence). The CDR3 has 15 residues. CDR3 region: CASSPQGARDSPLHF. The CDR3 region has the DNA TGTGCCAGCAGCCCACAGGGTGCGCGGGATTCACCCCTCCACTTT.